The 9 T cell receptor beta chains below all came from one sample that was sequenced in a study of OX40 agonist ivuxolimab in advanced cancers. TCRdb keeps only in-frame clones here, not all; method: immunoSEQ multiplex PCR. The table shows 90,000 to 100,000 clones, with approximately 86% occurring only once. Sequenced material: CD4+ or CD8+ T cells sorted from blood, taken in a trial of the OX40 agonist ivuxolimab. The origin of the receptors is an adult with an advanced solid tumor such as melanoma, head and neck, liver or kidney cancer.

The J gene is TRBJ2-7, the V gene TRBV5-1; D perhaps matches TRBD1 (5 bases). Deletions cut 4 bases from V and 6 bases from J, with 11 bases between. Germline CDR1 reads SGHRS; CDR2 reads YFSETQ. The CDR3 runs 12 residues. The CDR3 coding sequence is TGCGCCAGCAGCGAAGGACACCGCGAGCAGTACTTC. Translated: CASSEGHREQYF.

In nucleotides, the CDR3 is TGTGCCAGCTCACCACGGGGGGGCCCGGAGACCCAGTACTTC. Protein sequence: CASSPRGGPETQYF. V gene TRBV18 combines with J gene TRBJ2-5, with D tentatively TRBD2 (7 bases). The CDR3 covers 14 residues. CDR1 KGHSH and CDR2 LQKENI come from the germline V gene. V shed 1 base and J shed 5 bases, with 11 bases lying between them.

The rearrangement uses TRBV2 and TRBJ2-5; D is perhaps TRBD2 (5 bases). Looked up from germline, CDR1 is SNHLY and CDR2 is FYNNEI. V lost 6 bases to trimming and J lost 1 base, with 12 bases between them. The CDR3 extends over 14 amino acids. CDR3 loop: CASSVLDLQETQYF. The CDR3 DNA reads TGTGCCAGCAGCGTACTAGACCTCCAAGAGACCCAGTACTTC. Looking up the rest from reference TRBV2 and TRBJ2-5 gives the full variable domain: EPEVTQTPSHQVTQMGQEVILRCVPISNHLYFYWYRQILGQKVEFLVSFYNNEISEKSEIFDDQFSVERPDGSNFTLKIRSTKLEDSAMYFCASSVLDLQETQYFGPGTRLLVL.

J is TRBJ1-2 and V is TRBV4-1; 8 bases line up with TRBD1. From germline, CDR1 is MGHRA and CDR2 YSYEKL. V was pared by 1 base and J by 3 bases, with 4 bases of the junction left unmatched. The CDR3 length is 15 residues. The CDR3 bases are TGCGCCAGCAGCCAAGGGCAGGGGGCTGACTATGGCTACACCTTC. Residues: CASSQGQGADYGYTF.

CDR3 residues: CAISVTGDLGYTF. In DNA, the CDR3 is TGTGCCATCAGTGTTACAGGGGATTTGGGCTACACCTTC. The V gene is TRBV10-3, the J gene TRBJ1-2, with 7 bases fitting TRBD1. Germline V lookup: CDR1 ENHRY, CDR2 SYGVKD. Germline trimming cut 4 bases from V and 8 bases from J; bases unmatched to any gene: 7. This CDR3 has 13 residues.

V gene TRBV14 combines with J gene TRBJ1-6, with D unclear. This CDR3 has 14 residues. The V gene's germline CDR1 is SGHDN and CDR2 FVKESK. Between the trimmed V and J ends, which lost 1 base and 11 bases, there was a span of 12 bases. Here the CDR3 reads CASSQGLSVAPLHF. As DNA, the CDR3 is TGTGCCAGCAGCCAAGGCCTTTCGGTAGCACCCCTCCACTTT.

The rearrangement uses TRBV7-2 and TRBJ2-6; 11 positions agree with TRBD1. Per germline, CDR1 SGHTA and CDR2 FQGNSA. This CDR3 contains 17 residues. V trimming: 7 bases; J trimming: 2 bases; junction bases outside the gene matches: 7. CDR3 in DNA: TGTGCCAGCAACCCGGGACAGGGGGTCCCTGGGGCCAACGTCCTGACTTTC. The encoded protein is CASNPGQGVPGANVLTF.

This chain links TRBV7-9 with TRBJ2-7, with TRBD2 identical over 11 bases. With V trimmed by 3 bases and J by 6 bases, 7 bases remained unmatched. Looked up from germline, CDR1 is SEHNR and CDR2 is FQNEAQ (reference sequence). The CDR3 consists of 15 residues. The CDR3 DNA reads as TGTGCCAGCAGCTTTACTAGCGGGAGTTTTGTCGAGCAGTACGTC. This codes for CASSFTSGSFVEQYV.

V is TRBV4-1 and J is TRBJ2-2; no firm D call. Per the germline V gene, CDR1 is MGHRA and CDR2 is YSYEKL. The V and J ends lost 0 bases and 4 bases respectively, with 9 bases between them. The CDR3 is 15 amino acids. CDR3: CASSQEPRVTGELFF. As DNA, the CDR3 is TGCGCCAGCAGCCAAGAACCCAGAGTCACCGGGGAGCTGTTTTTT.